This TCR beta chain was profiled in a study of blood T cell repertoires in COVID-19. The overall study: Acute-phase and convalescent COVID-19 samples originated in the United States, Italy and Spain. PBMCs, B-cell-depleted T cells, or T cells were the source of the cDNA or gDNA that made up the material.

How the authors handled the data: Using reference gene primer amplification, nucleated cell counts were estimated. The data were produced by immunoSEQ multiplex PCR, yet TCRdb's version contains in-frame clones alone and is incomplete. V, J and clone size are taken as reported in that table, and D and trimming were inferred from the DNA itself. Of 180,000 or so clones listed, 82% are singletons. Germline V gene data show CDR1 as KGHDR and CDR2 as SFDVKD. CDR3 length: 16 amino acids. Germline trimming cut 5 bases from V and 2 bases from J; bases unmatched to any gene: 8. Only a few counts were recorded for this clone.

This TCR derives from a human donor with acute or convalescent COVID-19. The donor label of this sample is uncertain. Sample: peripheral blood. V and J are TRBV24-1 and TRBJ2-5; 9 nucleotides align to TRBD1. CDR3 protein: CATSASGTGIQETQYF. CDR3 DNA sequence: TGTGCCACCAGTGCTTCCGGGACAGGGATACAAGAGACCCAGTACTTC.